This T cell receptor (beta chain) was captured in a study of blood T cell repertoires in COVID-19. Overall study context: COVID-19 samples from acute and convalescent phases originated in the United States, Italy and Spain.

Original data processing: Counts of nucleated cells, estimated from reference gene primer amplification, were obtained. Method: immunoSEQ multiplex PCR; TCRdb's copy keeps in-frame clones and lacks some. V and J calls and clone size come straight from that table; D and trimming were deduced from the DNA. The table includes around 230,000 clones, approximately 87% detected once. After removal of 10 bases from V and 7 bases from J, the junction contained 8 bases not matched to a gene. CDR3 length: 13 residues. Germline V gene lookup returns CDR1 KGHDR and CDR2 SFDVKD. The origin of this receptor is a woman in her seventies with active or convalescent COVID-19. The chain carries TRBV24-1 and TRBJ2-1, with 8 positions matching TRBD2. Sequencing input: peripheral blood. CDR3 coding DNA: TGTGCCACGCGGGGACTAGAGATAAATGAGCAGTTCTTC. Translated: CATRGLEINEQFF.